Sequencing of this T cell receptor beta chain was carried out in a study of blood T cells in healthy people across ages (dated by TCRdb to between 2014 and 2017). Background on the whole study: Template switching captured roughly one uniquely barcoded TCR beta cDNA molecule per two T cells in model experiments. Four age groups were formed from the donors: young (average roughly 15 years), middle-aged (approximately 40), aged (more than 55) and long-lived (82). Two additional independent replicas of 1 million unique cDNA reads from the same blood draw were analyzed for two donors (one aged 18 to 30 and one aged 80 or older). Using deep sequencing normalized with unique cDNA molecular identifiers, the study measured how TCR beta repertoire diversity changes with age. To avoid experimental bias, donors of different ages were randomly spread across the sequencing lanes.

Findings and caveats that apply to the study as a whole: Because donor CMV infection status was unknown, age-related changes in expanded clonotypes were potentially confounded. Compared with the aged group, more naive CD4+ T cells, fewer expanded clones and increased TCR diversity were shown by the long-lived group, suggesting age selection. There was a strong correlation between observed TCR beta diversity and the percentage of naive T cells measured by flow cytometry. Bulk unsorted PBMC profiling prevented conclusive comparison of naive and antigen-experienced compartments. Estimates of total diversity from one million sequenced T cells were regarded as lower bounds and underestimates. As age increased, observed TCR beta diversity per million T cells dropped in a roughly linear way, and a significant reduction was already evident by age 40.

Comments on this clonotype: The specificity of this receptor is unknown. Within one base of it there is no much larger clone, and no base qualities were kept.

To prepare the library, 5' RACE was applied. The data were produced on an Illumina HiSeq 2500. A second PCR of 7 to 11 cycles was performed with a sample-barcoded 5' primer and a J-beta primer mix. A unique molecular identifier was introduced onto each TCR beta cDNA molecule by a template-switch 5' adaptor carrying 12 random nucleotides. Each sample yielded at least 2.5 million CDR3-containing paired-end reads. First-strand cDNA was synthesized from all RNA with the Mint cDNA synthesis kit, primed by a TRBC-specific oligonucleotide. Following uracil-DNA glycosylase treatment, a first 18-cycle PCR with universal primers M1SS and BC2_uni_R was performed on all cDNA. Turning to the authors' computational methods: Each sample was normalized by randomly selecting 1 million high-quality reads, each carrying a distinct molecular identifier. Reads with shared molecular identifiers were discarded instead of being binned into consensus sequences. MiTCR, with a Q25 quality threshold and the strictest error-elimination algorithm, was used for CDR3 identification, clonotype clustering and error correction. A nonparametric unseen species model using Euler transformation provided a lower-bound estimate of total TCR beta diversity. Clones were called with MiXCR by TCRdb after fastp trimmed the public reads at Q25, and only in-frame beta chains were retained. CDR3 protein sequences are deduplicated, and each keeps its most common genes and DNA. TCRdb, not the authors, supplied the V and J calls. The sample contains 1.2 million to 1.5 million distinct CDR3 sequences, almost 60% of them found a single time. The biggest ten clones account for over 5% of the sample.

The 39 donors, aged about 6 to 100 years, were systemically healthy Caucasian individuals from Russia. Each donor gave ten milliliters of peripheral blood, drawn into EDTA-treated Vacutainer tubes. Ficoll-Paque density-gradient centrifugation was used to isolate PBMCs, with at least 7 million obtained per sample. Total RNA was extracted from PBMCs with Trizol reagent, with at least 5 micrograms obtained per sample. Naive CD45RAhigh/CD27high T cell percentages were measured by flow cytometry on a PBMC aliquot from every donor. V and J lose 0 bases and 1 base, and a span of 13 bases separates them. From the cysteine up to the phenylalanine, the CDR3 has a length of 15 residues. The kept DNA is CDR3 alone, 45 bases in frame from the first base. Sequences DFQATT (CDR1) and SNEGSKA (CDR2) are obtained from the germline V gene (reference sequence).

The sample taken for sequencing was blood. This receptor was taken from a man aged 18 to 29 in good health. The V gene is TRBV20-1 and the J gene is TRBJ2-7; TRBD2 is a possible D gene, resting on 5 matching bases. The nucleotide sequence is given as TGCAGTGCTAGAGATACTAGATCGAGGTCCTACGAGCAGTACTTC. Its product reads: CSARDTRSRSYEQYF.